The 4 T cell receptor beta chains reported below all come from one sample, sequenced in a study of T cell repertoires in cytomegalovirus infection. TCRdb re-called the reads with MiXCR, one entry per CDR3 protein. The top ten clones hold about 2.8% of a sample with hundreds of thousands of distinct CDR3 sequences, approximately 34% of them seen once. Sequencing was done on a sample of PBMCs. The receptors here all came from a human donor in good health (CMV status not recorded). Some clones in this sample may be carry-over from other donors' samples.

The table lists this clonotype with a few counts. The chain recombines TRBV5-1 with TRBJ1-4, with TRBD1 identical over 11 bases. Trimming at V came to 2 bases and at J to 7 bases, leaving 4 bases not matched to a gene. CDR3 size: 15 residues. CDR1 is SGHRS and CDR2 is YFSETQ in the germline V gene. CDR3 sequence reads: CASSFGTGGSEKLFF. The CDR3 DNA follows: TGCGCCAGCAGCTTTGGGACAGGGGGAAGTGAAAAACTGTTTTTT.

The chain is built from TRBV5-1 and TRBJ2-2; D remains ambiguous. Per the germline V gene, CDR1 is SGHRS and CDR2 is YFSETQ. The CDR3 has 16 amino acids. V lost 3 bases and J 0 bases, leaving 12 bases between the germline ends. As DNA, the CDR3 is TGCGCCAGCAGCTGGGGTGATGGGACGAACACCGGGGAGCTGTTTTTT. Translation gives CASSWGDGTNTGELFF.

This clonotype was observed a few times. The J gene is TRBJ2-7, the V gene TRBV7-2; 8 positions agree with TRBD2. CDR1 and CDR2 (germline): SGHTA, FQGNSA. The length of the CDR3 is 16 residues. The junction had 10 bases not matched to a gene; V was cut back by 2 bases and J by 4 bases. CDR3 amino acids: CASSLLLSGIGYEQYF. In nucleotides, the CDR3 is TGTGCCAGCAGCTTACTCCTTAGCGGGATCGGGTACGAGCAGTACTTC. The variable domain in full, completed from reference TRBV7-2 and TRBJ2-7, reads GAGVSQSPSNKVTEKGKDVELRCDPISGHTALYWYRQSLGQGLEFLIYFQGNSAPDKSGLPSDRFSAERTGGSVSTLTIQRTQQEDSAVYLCASSLLLSGIGYEQYFGPGTRLTVT.

Only a few counts were recorded for this clonotype. This chain connects TRBV30 to TRBJ1-3; D is possibly TRBD1 (5 bases). The germline V and J ends were trimmed by 1 base and 0 bases, with 19 bases remaining between them. CDR1 GTSNPN and CDR2 SVGIG come from the germline V gene (reference sequence). This CDR3 is 18 amino acids long. CDR3 sequence (DNA): TGTGCCTGGAGTGGGCCCGGGCGGGACGTTTTCTCTGGAAACACCATATATTTT. Encoded protein: CAWSGPGRDVFSGNTIYF.